These T cell receptor beta chains were read from a single sample in a study of blood T cell repertoires in COVID-19. Produced via immunoSEQ multiplex PCR; TCRdb's table is partial and in-frame only. Of approximately 200,000 clones in the sample, approximately 85% were seen once. Sequenced input: PBMCs or T cells enriched from blood (not recorded which). The receptors were gathered from a man aged 35 to 55 who had recovered from COVID-19. Each CDR3 is given with its conserved first and last residue. Each record gives: CDR3 length, clone size, V gene, D gene, J gene, CDR3 protein, CDR3 DNA. A D gene is named only where the DNA matches it firmly. Rows may omit the clone size; those that give it use once, few, many or a size class.

cdr3_length: 16; clone_size: NA; v_call: TRBV4-3; d_call: NA; j_call: TRBJ1-6; cdr3_aa: CASSQGSGHFNSPLHF; cdr3_nt: TGCGCCAGCAGCCAGGGGTCGGGACACTTTAATTCACCCCTCCACTTT
cdr3_length: 15; clone_size: NA; v_call: TRBV18; d_call: NA; j_call: TRBJ2-1; cdr3_aa: CASSISTSYANEQFF; cdr3_nt: TGTGCCAGCTCAATATCCACCTCGTATGCGAATGAGCAGTTCTTC
cdr3_length: 13; clone_size: NA; v_call: TRBV28; d_call: NA; j_call: TRBJ1-2; cdr3_aa: CAVRSGTNYGYTF; cdr3_nt: TGTGCCGTCAGATCCGGGACAAACTATGGCTACACCTTC
cdr3_length: 14; clone_size: few; v_call: TRBV19; d_call: NA; j_call: TRBJ1-5; cdr3_aa: CASSIVVSNQPQHF; cdr3_nt: TGTGCCAGTAGTATAGTAGTTAGCAATCAGCCCCAGCATTTT
cdr3_length: 14; clone_size: NA; v_call: TRBV7-3; d_call: NA; j_call: TRBJ2-3; cdr3_aa: CASSPRSATDTQYF; cdr3_nt: TGTGCCAGCAGCCCCAGATCTGCCACAGATACGCAGTATTTT
cdr3_length: 14; clone_size: NA; v_call: TRBV29-1; d_call: TRBD1; j_call: TRBJ2-1; cdr3_aa: CSVPGTGRYNEQFF; cdr3_nt: TGCAGCGTGCCCGGGACAGGGAGGTACAATGAGCAGTTCTTC
cdr3_length: 16; clone_size: NA; v_call: TRBV11-2; d_call: TRBD2; j_call: TRBJ2-7; cdr3_aa: CASSPPGLADSYEQYF; cdr3_nt: TGTGCCAGCAGCCCCCCGGGACTAGCGGATTCCTACGAGCAGTACTTC
cdr3_length: 12; clone_size: NA; v_call: TRBV9; d_call: NA; j_call: TRBJ2-1; cdr3_aa: CASSDQYNEQFF; cdr3_nt: TGTGCCAGCAGCGATCAGTACAATGAGCAGTTCTTC
cdr3_length: 17; clone_size: few; v_call: TRBV15; d_call: NA; j_call: TRBJ1-3; cdr3_aa: CATSKSGLLAGGNTIYF; cdr3_nt: TGTGCCACCAGCAAATCCGGACTGTTGGCCGGTGGAAACACCATATATTTT
cdr3_length: 15; clone_size: NA; v_call: TRBV7-3; d_call: TRBD1; j_call: TRBJ2-7; cdr3_aa: CASSLHSGGRNEQYF; cdr3_nt: TGTGCCAGCAGCTTACATTCAGGGGGCCGGAACGAGCAGTACTTC
cdr3_length: 15; clone_size: NA; v_call: TRBV5-4; d_call: TRBD1; j_call: TRBJ2-5; cdr3_aa: CASSSRDSPQETQYF; cdr3_nt: TGTGCCAGCAGCTCCCGGGACAGCCCTCAAGAGACCCAGTACTTC
cdr3_length: 15; clone_size: many; v_call: TRBV10-3; d_call: TRBD2; j_call: TRBJ2-2; cdr3_aa: CASSEREGTTGELFF; cdr3_nt: TGTGCCTCCTCCGAGCGGGAGGGAACCACCGGGGAGCTGTTTTTT
cdr3_length: 16; clone_size: NA; v_call: TRBV6-1; d_call: NA; j_call: TRBJ1-1; cdr3_aa: CASSAQVARGGTEAFF; cdr3_nt: TGTGCCAGCAGTGCCCAGGTGGCCAGGGGCGGCACTGAAGCTTTCTTT
cdr3_length: 14; clone_size: NA; v_call: TRBV9; d_call: NA; j_call: TRBJ2-6; cdr3_aa: CASSVISGANVLTF; cdr3_nt: TGTGCCAGCAGCGTTATCTCTGGGGCCAACGTCCTGACTTTC
cdr3_length: 12; clone_size: NA; v_call: TRBV29-1; d_call: NA; j_call: TRBJ1-1; cdr3_aa: CSVQGTATEAFF; cdr3_nt: TGCAGCGTTCAGGGGACGGCTACTGAAGCTTTCTTT
cdr3_length: 14; clone_size: NA; v_call: TRBV18; d_call: NA; j_call: TRBJ1-4; cdr3_aa: CASSPDTTNEKLFF; cdr3_nt: TGTGCCAGCTCACCCGACACGACTAATGAAAAACTGTTTTTT
cdr3_length: 16; clone_size: many; v_call: TRBV7-2; d_call: TRBD1; j_call: TRBJ2-1; cdr3_aa: CASSLDRQGARNEQFF; cdr3_nt: TGTGCCAGCAGCTTAGACCGACAGGGGGCGAGGAATGAGCAGTTCTTC
cdr3_length: 14; clone_size: NA; v_call: TRBV5-1; d_call: TRBD1; j_call: TRBJ1-1; cdr3_aa: CASSFTGANTEAFF; cdr3_nt: TGCGCCAGCAGCTTCACAGGGGCGAACACTGAAGCTTTCTTT
cdr3_length: 15; clone_size: NA; v_call: TRBV4-1; d_call: NA; j_call: TRBJ1-2; cdr3_aa: CASSQDTAKTYGYTF; cdr3_nt: TGCGCCAGCAGCCAAGATACAGCAAAAACCTATGGCTACACCTTC
cdr3_length: 13; clone_size: NA; v_call: TRBV12-3/TRBV12-4; d_call: NA; j_call: TRBJ1-1; cdr3_aa: CASNTPMNTEAFF; cdr3_nt: TGTGCCAGCAACACGCCGATGAACACTGAAGCTTTCTTT
cdr3_length: 14; clone_size: NA; v_call: TRBV6-5; d_call: TRBD1; j_call: TRBJ1-5; cdr3_aa: CASKPRTGTQPQHF; cdr3_nt: TGTGCCAGCAAGCCAAGGACAGGGACGCAGCCCCAGCATTTT
cdr3_length: 21; clone_size: NA; v_call: TRBV13; d_call: TRBD1; j_call: TRBJ2-3; cdr3_aa: CASSLEVGTGDVIGSTDTQYF; cdr3_nt: TGTGCCAGCAGCTTAGAAGTGGGGACAGGGGATGTAATAGGCAGCACAGATACGCAGTATTTT
cdr3_length: 15; clone_size: NA; v_call: TRBV5-1; d_call: TRBD1; j_call: TRBJ2-3; cdr3_aa: CASSFVGQGTDTQYF; cdr3_nt: TGCGCCAGCAGCTTCGTGGGACAGGGAACAGATACGCAGTATTTT
cdr3_length: 16; clone_size: NA; v_call: TRBV15; d_call: TRBD1; j_call: TRBJ2-3; cdr3_aa: CATSRLQGISTDTQYF; cdr3_nt: TGTGCCACCAGCAGATTACAGGGGATAAGCACAGATACGCAGTATTTT
cdr3_length: 16; clone_size: NA; v_call: TRBV28; d_call: TRBD1; j_call: TRBJ2-3; cdr3_aa: CASSGQEASSTDTQYF; cdr3_nt: TGTGCCAGCAGTGGACAGGAAGCCTCTAGCACAGATACGCAGTATTTT
cdr3_length: 12; clone_size: NA; v_call: TRBV28; d_call: TRBD1; j_call: TRBJ2-5; cdr3_aa: CATSTGDETQYF; cdr3_nt: TGTGCCACCTCGACAGGGGACGAGACCCAGTACTTC
cdr3_length: 14; clone_size: many; v_call: TRBV3-1/TRBV3-2; d_call: NA; j_call: TRBJ2-2; cdr3_aa: CASSQDVIPGELFF; cdr3_nt: TGTGCCAGCAGCCAAGATGTCATCCCCGGGGAGCTGTTTTTT
cdr3_length: 17; clone_size: NA; v_call: TRBV2; d_call: NA; j_call: TRBJ2-1; cdr3_aa: CASSELDLARSVNEQFF; cdr3_nt: TGTGCCAGCAGTGAGTTGGATCTAGCGAGGAGCGTCAATGAGCAGTTCTTC
cdr3_length: 11; clone_size: NA; v_call: TRBV27; d_call: TRBD2; j_call: TRBJ2-7; cdr3_aa: CASSGGGEQYF; cdr3_nt: TGTGCCAGCTCGGGGGGGGGCGAGCAGTACTTC
cdr3_length: 15; clone_size: NA; v_call: TRBV4-2; d_call: TRBD1; j_call: TRBJ1-2; cdr3_aa: CASSQLTGQVIGYTF; cdr3_nt: TGTGCCAGCAGCCAACTGACGGGACAGGTGATCGGCTACACCTTC
cdr3_length: 15; clone_size: NA; v_call: TRBV5-4; d_call: NA; j_call: TRBJ1-2; cdr3_aa: CASSLGSGSDYGYTF; cdr3_nt: TGTGCCAGCAGCTTGGGTTCGGGGAGCGACTATGGCTACACCTTC
cdr3_length: 13; clone_size: NA; v_call: TRBV30; d_call: NA; j_call: TRBJ1-3; cdr3_aa: CAWRGEAGNTIYF; cdr3_nt: TGTGCCTGGAGGGGGGAGGCTGGAAACACCATATATTTT
cdr3_length: 19; clone_size: NA; v_call: TRBV7-9; d_call: TRBD1; j_call: TRBJ1-4; cdr3_aa: CASSLPRPGQGERREKLFF; cdr3_nt: TGTGCCAGCAGCTTACCTCGACCGGGACAGGGGGAGCGGAGAGAAAAACTGTTTTTT
cdr3_length: 15; clone_size: NA; v_call: TRBV7-2; d_call: NA; j_call: TRBJ2-2; cdr3_aa: CASSSTGTPTGELFF; cdr3_nt: TGTGCCAGCAGTTCCACCGGGACTCCCACCGGGGAGCTGTTTTTT
cdr3_length: 15; clone_size: NA; v_call: TRBV6-5; d_call: NA; j_call: TRBJ1-1; cdr3_aa: CASSSAGEKNTEAFF; cdr3_nt: TGTGCCAGCAGTTCGGCAGGGGAAAAGAACACTGAAGCTTTCTTT
cdr3_length: 13; clone_size: few; v_call: TRBV6-1; d_call: NA; j_call: TRBJ1-1; cdr3_aa: CASSEPFLSAAFF; cdr3_nt: TGTGCCAGCAGTGAGCCCTTTCTGAGTGCGGCTTTCTTT
cdr3_length: 13; clone_size: few; v_call: TRBV29-1; d_call: TRBD1; j_call: TRBJ1-2; cdr3_aa: CSVDAGDRGGYTF; cdr3_nt: TGCAGCGTTGATGCGGGGGACAGGGGTGGCTACACCTTC
cdr3_length: 12; clone_size: NA; v_call: TRBV10-3; d_call: TRBD1; j_call: TRBJ2-7; cdr3_aa: CAIAGTDYEQYF; cdr3_nt: TGTGCCATCGCCGGGACAGACTACGAGCAGTACTTC
cdr3_length: 14; clone_size: NA; v_call: TRBV27; d_call: NA; j_call: TRBJ2-7; cdr3_aa: CATRHRVSSYEQYF; cdr3_nt: TGTGCCACCCGTCACAGGGTTAGCTCCTACGAGCAGTACTTC
cdr3_length: 14; clone_size: NA; v_call: TRBV5-1; d_call: NA; j_call: TRBJ2-4; cdr3_aa: CASSLMSEKNIQYF; cdr3_nt: TGCGCCAGCAGCTTAATGAGCGAGAAAAACATTCAGTACTTC
cdr3_length: 15; clone_size: NA; v_call: TRBV4-3; d_call: NA; j_call: TRBJ1-2; cdr3_aa: CASSQGQQGYYGYTF; cdr3_nt: TGCGCCAGCAGCCAAGGGCAACAGGGATACTATGGCTACACCTTC
cdr3_length: 11; clone_size: NA; v_call: TRBV30; d_call: NA; j_call: TRBJ1-2; cdr3_aa: CAWSLGGGYTF; cdr3_nt: TGTGCCTGGAGTCTCGGGGGAGGCTACACCTTC
cdr3_length: 13; clone_size: NA; v_call: TRBV19; d_call: NA; j_call: TRBJ1-5; cdr3_aa: CASSIAFNQPQHF; cdr3_nt: TGTGCCAGTAGTATAGCTTTCAATCAGCCCCAGCATTTT